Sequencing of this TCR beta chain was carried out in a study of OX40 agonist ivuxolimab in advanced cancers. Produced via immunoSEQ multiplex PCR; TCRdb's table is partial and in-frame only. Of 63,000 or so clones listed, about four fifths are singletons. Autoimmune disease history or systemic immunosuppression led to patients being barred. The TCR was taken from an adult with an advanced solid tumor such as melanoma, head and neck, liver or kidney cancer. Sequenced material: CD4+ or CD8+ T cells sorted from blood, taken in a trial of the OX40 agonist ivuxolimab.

CDR3 bases: TGTGCCAGCAGCTTGGCTTTCGACATTCTCAAGACCCAGTACTTC. It is translated as CASSLAFDILKTQYF. The rearrangement links TRBV5-6 to TRBJ2-5; D is unresolved. The V end lost 0 bases, the J end lost 6 bases, and 15 bases lay between the germline ends. The CDR3 totals 15 residues. Germline loops: CDR1 SGHDT, CDR2 YYEEEE.